The sequence of this T cell receptor (beta chain) was determined in a study of cytomegalovirus exposure and HLA in healthy donors. Study context: Unique TCR beta sequences numbering some 110 million came from 150 million to 200 million T cells in an earlier analysis.

The PCR contained 60 Vbeta and 13 Jbeta primers. TCRdb's table, derived via immunoSEQ multiplex PCR, lists solely in-frame clones and lacks some. The sample shows 160,000 or so clones, 75% to 90% of them seen only once. Study-level points and caveats: The study designated 150 or so TCR beta chains cytomegalovirus-associated. The authors judged a highly shared variant cluster likely a sequencing artifact.

Worth noting for this clone: What it binds is unknown.

CDR1 and CDR2 from the germline V gene are GTSNPN and SVGIG (reference sequence). This CDR3 region has 14 residues. V was clipped by 2 bases and J by 5 bases; unmatched bases: 6. The V call is TRBV30, the J call TRBJ1-1, with 9 bases aligning to TRBD1. The source material was PBMCs. The receptor was isolated from a woman between 18 and 29 years old in good health and CMV-seronegative. The CDR3 reads CAWSRGQGQTEAFF. Here the CDR3 DNA reads TGTGCCTGGAGTAGGGGACAGGGCCAAACTGAAGCTTTCTTT.